A single sample is the source of the 14 T cell receptor beta chains below, sequenced in a study of blood T cell repertoires in COVID-19. Sequencing used immunoSEQ multiplex PCR; TCRdb keeps in-frame clones, though not all of them. The sample has 150,000 to 200,000 clones, approximately 91% seen once. Sequencing was done on a sample of peripheral blood. The source is a man younger than 30 with acute or convalescent COVID-19.

This clone was picked up one time. Other DNA sequences within the sample encode an identical CDR3. V usage is TRBV18 and J usage is TRBJ1-3; tentatively, D is TRBD1 (5 bases). The CDR3 runs 13 residues. Trimming left V 6 bases short and J 0 bases short, with 6 bases between. Germline CDR1 and CDR2: KGHSH and LQKENI. The CDR3 region is CASSQGSGNTIYF. CDR3 DNA sequence: TGTGCCAGCTCCCAGGGCTCTGGAAACACCATATATTTT.

The chain joins TRBV18 to TRBJ1-1; a possible D gene is TRBD1 (5 bases). The V end was cut by 1 base, the J end by 0 bases, with 9 bases between. CDR1 is KGHSH and CDR2 is LQKENI in the germline V gene. This CDR3 has 15 residues. The CDR3 DNA reads TGTGCCAGCTCACCACGACTGGACATGAACACTGAAGCTTTCTTT. Protein: CASSPRLDMNTEAFF.

The rearrangement joins TRBV19 to TRBJ1-5; no reliable D call. Germline V gene data show CDR1 as LNHDA and CDR2 as SQIVND (reference sequence). With 3 bases removed from V and 1 base from J, the gap between germline ends came to 13 bases. This CDR3 contains 16 residues. CDR3 coding DNA: TGTGCCAGTAGTATTGCGGTCACTGTAAGCAATCAGCCCCAGCATTTT. Residues: CASSIAVTVSNQPQHF.

V usage is TRBV29-1 and J usage is TRBJ1-3; maybe TRBD1 (6 bases). The length of the CDR3 is 14 residues. With 7 bases removed from V and 0 bases from J, the gap between germline ends came to 13 bases. From germline, CDR1 is SQVTM and CDR2 ANQGSEA. For the CDR3, the DNA is TGCAGCGCGTCAACAGGGAACTCTGGAAACACCATATATTTT. It specifies CSASTGNSGNTIYF.

The chain recombines TRBV7-7 with TRBJ2-1, with 10 bases matching TRBD1. The ends lost 5 bases at V and 6 bases at J; junction bases unmatched: 1. This CDR3 comprises 13 residues. Germline V gene sequence: CDR1 SSHAT, CDR2 FNYEAQ (reference sequence). CDR3 in amino acids: CASSRDRGNEQFF. CDR3 coding DNA: TGTGCCAGCAGCCGGGACAGGGGCAATGAGCAGTTCTTC.

The chain is built from TRBV18 and TRBJ1-1; no definite D call. Germline values: CDR1 KGHSH, CDR2 LQKENI. Between the trimmed V and J ends, which lost 6 bases and 6 bases, there was a span of 14 bases. The CDR3 has 13 amino acids. This CDR3 reads CASSLGRSAEAFF. The CDR3 nucleotides are TGTGCCAGCTCTCTGGGCCGATCTGCTGAAGCTTTCTTT.

The chain employs TRBV6-2 or TRBV6-3 and TRBJ1-5; D is undetermined. The CDR3 sequence is 15 residues long. Trimming cost V 4 bases and J 0 bases, with 10 bases left between them. Looked up from germline, CDR1 is MNHEY and CDR2 is SVGEGT. The CDR3 protein is CASSSPQDSNQPQHF. DNA for the CDR3: TGTGCCAGCAGTTCACCCCAGGATAGCAATCAGCCCCAGCATTTT.

The chain links TRBV12-3 or TRBV12-4 to TRBJ1-2; D is unresolved. The CDR3 contains 11 residues. The V end was cut by 3 bases, the J end by 4 bases, with 3 bases between. CDR3 amino acids: CASSFLYGYTF. CDR3 coding DNA: TGTGCCAGCAGTTTCCTCTATGGCTACACCTTC.

The chain is built from TRBV27 and TRBJ2-7; D possibly corresponds to TRBD2 (6 bases). This CDR3 is built from 14 residues. The germline V gene has CDR1 MNHEY and CDR2 SMNVEV (reference sequence). V lost 6 bases and J lost 3, with 15 bases in between. CDR3 protein: CASSLSGPLYEQYF. In nucleotides, the CDR3 is TGTGCCAGCAGCCTAAGCGGGCCCCTCTACGAGCAGTACTTC.

The rearrangement uses TRBV5-6 and TRBJ1-1; tentatively, D is TRBD1 (5 bases). Germline CDR1 SGHDT, CDR2 YYEEEE. The ends were cut back, 1 base at V and 1 base at J, with 11 bases in the middle. This CDR3 contains 15 residues. The CDR3 region has the DNA TGTGCCAGCAGCTTGTTCGCCGACAGGAACACTGAAGCTTTCTTT. Its translation: CASSLFADRNTEAFF.

V and J are TRBV19 and TRBJ1-5, with D possibly being TRBD1 (5 bases). In germline, CDR1 is LNHDA, CDR2 SQIVND (reference sequence). Trimming removed 2 bases from V and 1 base from J, with 6 bases in between. This CDR3 is built from 14 residues. This CDR3 reads CASSISGSNQPQHF. CDR3 DNA sequence: TGTGCCAGTAGTATATCAGGGAGCAATCAGCCCCAGCATTTT.

This clone was counted a single time. This rearrangement joins TRBV5-6 to TRBJ1-1; a weak D match, TRBD1 (5 bases). From germline, CDR1 is SGHDT and CDR2 YYEEEE. This CDR3 is 14 amino acids long. The ends were cut back, 3 bases at V and 1 base at J, with 10 bases in the middle. The CDR3 protein is CASSSRVRNTEAFF. CDR3 in DNA: TGTGCCAGCAGCTCCAGGGTGAGGAACACTGAAGCTTTCTTT.

Details on this clone: The sample contains more than one DNA sequence encoding this CDR3. The V call is TRBV5-1, the J call TRBJ1-1; D not certain. CDR1 and CDR2 from the germline V gene are SGHRS and YFSETQ. V shed 0 bases and J shed 1 base, with 7 bases lying between them. The CDR3 runs to 14 residues. The CDR3 nucleotides read TGCGCCAGCAGCTTGGATGGGAGGAACACTGAAGCTTTCTTT. It translates to CASSLDGRNTEAFF.

The rearrangement uses TRBV10-3 and TRBJ1-3; 8 nucleotides agree with TRBD1. The CDR3 is 21 amino acids. With 9 bases clipped from V and 0 bases from J, the junction kept 25 bases outside the gene matches. Germline lookup yields CDR1 ENHRY and CDR2 SYGVKD. This CDR3 is CAMGEWSLARDRIDSGNTIYF. As DNA, the CDR3 is TGTGCCATGGGGGAGTGGTCCCTGGCTCGGGACAGGATAGACTCTGGAAACACCATATATTTT.